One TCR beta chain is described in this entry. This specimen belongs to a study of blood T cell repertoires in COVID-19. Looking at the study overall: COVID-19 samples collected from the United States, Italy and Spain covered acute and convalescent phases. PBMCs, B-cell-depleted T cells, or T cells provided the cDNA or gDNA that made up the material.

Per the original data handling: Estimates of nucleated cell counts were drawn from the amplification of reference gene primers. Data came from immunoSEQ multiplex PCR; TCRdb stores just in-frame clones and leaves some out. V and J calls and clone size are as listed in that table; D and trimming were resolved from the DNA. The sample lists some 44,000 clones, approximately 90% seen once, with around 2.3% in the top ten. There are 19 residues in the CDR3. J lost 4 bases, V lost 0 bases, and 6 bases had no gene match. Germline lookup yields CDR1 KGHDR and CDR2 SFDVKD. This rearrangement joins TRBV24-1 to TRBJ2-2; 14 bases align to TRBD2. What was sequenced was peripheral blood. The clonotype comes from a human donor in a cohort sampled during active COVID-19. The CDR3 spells CATSDLGTSGGQFTGELFF. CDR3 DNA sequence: TGTGCCACCAGTGATTTGGGGACTAGCGGGGGACAATTCACCGGGGAGCTGTTTTTT.